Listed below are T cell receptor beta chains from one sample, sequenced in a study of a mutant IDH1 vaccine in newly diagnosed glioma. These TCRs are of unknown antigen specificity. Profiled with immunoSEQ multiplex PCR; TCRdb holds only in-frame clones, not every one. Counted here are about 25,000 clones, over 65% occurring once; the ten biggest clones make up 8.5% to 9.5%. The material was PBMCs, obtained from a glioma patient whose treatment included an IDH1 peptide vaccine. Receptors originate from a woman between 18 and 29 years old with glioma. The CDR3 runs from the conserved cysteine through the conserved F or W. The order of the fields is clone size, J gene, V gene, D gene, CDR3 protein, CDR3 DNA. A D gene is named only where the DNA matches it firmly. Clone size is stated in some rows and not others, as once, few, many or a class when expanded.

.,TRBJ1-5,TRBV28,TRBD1,CASSTGTGNSNQPQHF,TGTGCCAGCAGCACCGGGACAGGGAATTCCAATCAGCCCCAGCATTTT
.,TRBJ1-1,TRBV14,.,CASSQVGPVNVFF,TGTGCCAGCAGCCAAGTAGGACCGGTGAATGTTTTCTTT
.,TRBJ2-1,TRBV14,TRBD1,CASSQSLRDRASNEQFF,TGTGCCAGCAGCCAATCCCTCCGGGACAGGGCCTCCAATGAGCAGTTCTTC
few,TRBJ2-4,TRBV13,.,CASSIWTAENIQYF,TGTGCCAGCAGCATATGGACAGCCGAAAACATTCAGTACTTC
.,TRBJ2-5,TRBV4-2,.,CASSPESGFRETQYF,TGTGCCAGCAGCCCCGAATCGGGGTTCCGAGAGACCCAGTACTTC
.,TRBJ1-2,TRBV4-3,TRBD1,CASSQGTGDGYTF,TGCGCCAGCAGCCAAGGGACAGGGGATGGCTACACCTTC
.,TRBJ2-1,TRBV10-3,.,CAISENSDEQFF,TGTGCCATCAGTGAGAATTCCGATGAGCAGTTCTTC
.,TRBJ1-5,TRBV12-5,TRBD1,CASGLGQGAGTQHF,TGTGCTAGTGGTTTGGGACAGGGGGCTGGGACCCAGCATTTT
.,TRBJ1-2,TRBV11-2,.,CASSYQEVEGYTF,TGTGCCAGCAGCTATCAGGAGGTCGAGGGCTACACCTTC
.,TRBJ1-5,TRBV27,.,CASGRNQPQHF,TGTGCCAGCGGGCGCAATCAGCCCCAGCATTTT
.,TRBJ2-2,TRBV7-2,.,CASSLEGPTGELFF,TGTGCCAGCAGCTTAGAAGGCCCGACGGGGGAGCTGTTTTTT
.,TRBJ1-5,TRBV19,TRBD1,CASSIGQGGNQPQHF,TGTGCCAGTAGTATAGGACAGGGAGGCAATCAGCCCCAGCATTTT
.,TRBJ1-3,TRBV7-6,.,CASQDWRIGNTIYF,TGTGCCAGCCAGGACTGGAGGATTGGAAACACCATATATTTT
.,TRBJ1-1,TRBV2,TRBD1,CASLRVQGSTEAFF,TGTGCCAGCCTCAGGGTACAGGGGAGCACTGAAGCTTTCTTT
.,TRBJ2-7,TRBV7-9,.,CASSFGGTYEQYF,TGTGCCAGCAGCTTCGGCGGGACCTACGAGCAGTACTTC
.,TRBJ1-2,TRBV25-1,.,CASSESLGGLYGYTF,TGTGCCAGCAGTGAGTCTTTAGGAGGGCTCTATGGCTACACCTTC
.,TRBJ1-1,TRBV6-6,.,CASSASAANTEAFF,TGTGCCAGCAGTGCGTCCGCTGCGAACACTGAAGCTTTCTTT
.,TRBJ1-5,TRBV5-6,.,CASSFYSGNQPQHF,TGTGCCAGCAGCTTTTATTCAGGGAATCAGCCCCAGCATTTT
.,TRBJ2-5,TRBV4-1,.,CASSARATETQYF,TGCGCCAGCAGCGCCAGGGCAACAGAGACCCAGTACTTC
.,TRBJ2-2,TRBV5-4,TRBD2,CASSFGLAQNTGELFF,TGTGCCAGCAGCTTCGGACTAGCCCAGAACACCGGGGAGCTGTTTTTT
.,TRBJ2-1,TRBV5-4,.,CASSLETHNEQFF,TGTGCCAGCAGCTTGGAGACGCACAATGAGCAGTTCTTC
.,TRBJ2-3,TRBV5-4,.,CASSLDYDTQYF,TGTGCCAGCAGCTTGGATTACGATACGCAGTATTTT
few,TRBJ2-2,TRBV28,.,CASSFLTGSTGELFF,TGTGCCAGCAGTTTTTTAACAGGGTCCACCGGGGAGCTGTTTTTT
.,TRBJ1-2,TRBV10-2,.,CASSEPFNYGYTF,TGCGCCAGCTCAGAACCATTTAACTATGGCTACACCTTC
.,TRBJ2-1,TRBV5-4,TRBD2,CASSLALGLASYNEQFF,TGTGCCAGCAGCTTGGCCTTAGGACTAGCATCCTACAATGAGCAGTTCTTC
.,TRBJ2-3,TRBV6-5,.,CASSFSRDTQYF,TGTGCCAGCAGTTTTTCGCGTGATACGCAGTATTTT
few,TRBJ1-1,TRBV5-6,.,CASSLVKNTEAFF,TGTGCCAGCAGCTTGGTCAAGAACACTGAAGCTTTCTTT
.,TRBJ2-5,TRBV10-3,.,CAISPFGGGTQYF,TGTGCCATCAGTCCCTTCGGTGGGGGGACCCAGTACTTC
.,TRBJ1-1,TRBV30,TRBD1,CAWSERGQWGPNTEAFF,TGTGCCTGGAGTGAAAGGGGACAGTGGGGCCCTAACACTGAAGCTTTCTTT
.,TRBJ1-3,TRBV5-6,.,CASSLVGAMGNTIYF,TGTGCCAGCAGCTTAGTAGGGGCGATGGGAAACACCATATATTTT
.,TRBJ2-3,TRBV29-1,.,CSVMGDSGLTDTQYF,TGCAGCGTTATGGGGGATTCAGGACTTACAGATACGCAGTATTTT
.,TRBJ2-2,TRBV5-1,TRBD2,CASSLSGKNTGELFF,TGCGCCAGCAGCCTCAGCGGGAAGAACACCGGGGAGCTGTTTTTT
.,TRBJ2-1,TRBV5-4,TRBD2,CASSPGLAETNEQFF,TGTGCCAGCAGCCCGGGACTAGCGGAGACCAATGAGCAGTTCTTC
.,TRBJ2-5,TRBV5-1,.,CASSLAQGLFETQYF,TGCGCCAGCAGCTTGGCCCAGGGTCTGTTTGAGACCCAGTACTTC
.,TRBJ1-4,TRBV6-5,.,CASRPKGGSDRLLFF,TGTGCCAGCAGGCCTAAGGGGGGATCTGACCGGTTACTGTTTTTT
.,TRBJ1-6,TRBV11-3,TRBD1,CASSLGQGYNSPLHF,TGTGCCAGCAGCTTAGGACAGGGATATAATTCACCCCTCCACTTT
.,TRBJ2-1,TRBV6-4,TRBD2,CASSDSGGANEQFF,TGTGCCAGCAGTGATAGCGGGGGGGCCAATGAGCAGTTCTTC
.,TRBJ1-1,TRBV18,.,CASSRGAKMMNTEAFF,TGTGCCAGCTCACGCGGGGCGAAGATGATGAACACTGAAGCTTTCTTT
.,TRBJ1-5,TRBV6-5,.,CASRRTSHSNQPQHF,TGTGCCAGCAGAAGGACATCACATAGCAATCAGCCCCAGCATTTT
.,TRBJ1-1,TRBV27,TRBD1,CASSPRQGFAEAFF,TGTGCCAGCAGTCCTAGACAGGGGTTCGCTGAAGCTTTCTTT
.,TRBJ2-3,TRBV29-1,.,CSANPDSAGGAQYF,TGCAGCGCCAACCCCGACAGTGCCGGTGGTGCGCAGTATTTT
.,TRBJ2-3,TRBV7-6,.,CASSLDVDTQYF,TGTGCCAGCAGCTTAGATGTAGATACGCAGTATTTT
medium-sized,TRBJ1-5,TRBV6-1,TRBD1,CASKTGDPNRQHF,TGTGCCAGCAAAACAGGGGACCCTAACCGCCAGCATTTT
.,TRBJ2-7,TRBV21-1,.,CASSQHGGSEQYF,TGTGCCAGCAGCCAACACGGGGGAAGCGAGCAGTACTTC